One and the same sample provided the 23 T cell receptor beta chains below, sequenced in a study of molecular identifiers for immune sequencing clone quantification. TCRdb processed the PCR reads anew with MiXCR; each CDR3 protein has one entry. The repertoire consists of around 460,000 distinct CDR3 sequences, with about a quarter occurring once and the leading ten covering 0.7% to 0.9%. Input material: naive CD8+ T cells from blood, with Jurkat cell RNA spiked in. As to subset: FACS-sorted CD8+CD4-CCR7+CD45RA+ naive T cells. The origin of the receptors is a human donor in good health. Some libraries in this study had Jurkat cell RNA spiked in.

This clonotype was seen ten or more times. The V call is TRBV12-3 or TRBV12-4, the J call TRBJ1-6; D call uncertain. Trimming removed 4 bases from V and 0 bases from J, with 7 bases in between. The CDR3 has 15 amino acids. CDR3 in amino acids: CASSSQSSYNSPLHF. Here the CDR3 DNA reads TGTGCCAGCAGTTCGCAGAGCTCCTATAATTCACCCCTCCACTTT.

CDR3 nucleotides: TGTGCCAGCAGCTTATTACTGGGGGGGGGTAATGAGCAGTTCTTC. Translated: CASSLLLGGGNEQFF. This chain links TRBV7-2 with TRBJ2-1; 7 positions agree with TRBD2. The CDR3 totals 15 residues. V was pared by 2 bases and J by 7 bases, with 8 bases of the junction left unmatched. CDR1 is SGHTA and CDR2 is FQGNSA in the germline V gene. Full variable domain (remainder filled in from reference TRBV7-2 and TRBJ2-1): GAGVSQSPSNKVTEKGKDVELRCDPISGHTALYWYRQSLGQGLEFLIYFQGNSAPDKSGLPSDRFSAERTGGSVSTLTIQRTQQEDSAVYLCASSLLLGGGNEQFFGPGTRLTVL.

V usage is TRBV4-3 and J usage is TRBJ2-7, with TRBD2 matching 11 bases. The CDR3 consists of 17 residues. V trimming: 2 bases; J trimming: 1 base; junction bases outside the gene matches: 7. Per germline, CDR1 LGHNA and CDR2 YSLEER. CDR3 protein: CASSQYWGTSGSYEQYF. CDR3 bases: TGCGCCAGCAGCCAATACTGGGGGACTAGCGGTTCCTACGAGCAGTACTTC.

The chain carries TRBV7-9 and TRBJ2-1; D possibly uses TRBD1 or TRBD2 (5 bases each). Germline V CDR1 and CDR2: SEHNR, FQNEAQ (reference sequence). Trimming removed 5 bases at V and 0 bases at J, with 17 bases between. The CDR3 sequence is 17 residues long. The CDR3 is CASSTSGRMTSYNEQFF. In DNA, the CDR3 is TGTGCCAGCAGCACCTCGGGACGGATGACCTCCTACAATGAGCAGTTCTTC.

The J gene is TRBJ2-7, the V gene TRBV4-2; no firm D call. V was clipped by 0 bases and J by 4 bases, with 16 bases between them. The CDR3 extends over 16 amino acids. CDR1 LGHNA and CDR2 YNFKEQ come from the germline V gene. The CDR3 loop is CASSQEANGGMYEQYF. The DNA for the CDR3 is TGTGCCAGCAGCCAAGAGGCTAACGGTGGTATGTACGAGCAGTACTTC.

Only a few counts were recorded for this clonotype. The chain joins TRBV13 to TRBJ1-1; 7 bases line up with TRBD1. The CDR3 consists of 16 residues. Germline loops: CDR1 PRHDT, CDR2 FYEKMQ (reference sequence). V trimming: 5 bases; J trimming: 0 bases; junction bases outside the gene matches: 9. CDR3 DNA: TGTGCCAGCAGCCCTCGACAGGGACCATTGAACACTGAAGCTTTCTTT. Its protein product is CASSPRQGPLNTEAFF.

V is TRBV11-2 and J is TRBJ2-1, with a tentative D call TRBD2 (5 bases). The CDR3 extends over 17 amino acids. CDR1 is SGHAT and CDR2 is FQNNGV in the germline V gene. The V end lost 0 bases, the J end lost 1 base, and 13 bases lay between the germline ends. This CDR3 reads CASSLEPISESYNEQFF. The CDR3 DNA is TGTGCCAGCAGCTTAGAACCGATTAGCGAATCCTACAATGAGCAGTTCTTC.

This clonotype was picked up a small number of times. The chain is built from TRBV11-2 and TRBJ2-7, with D tentatively TRBD2 (5 bases). The V gene's germline CDR1 is SGHAT and CDR2 FQNNGV. Deletions cut 5 bases from V and 3 bases from J, with 17 bases between. This CDR3 comprises 15 residues. The CDR3 spells CASSPGSGTLYEQYF. The CDR3, as DNA: TGTGCCAGCAGCCCAGGAAGCGGTACTCTCTACGAGCAGTACTTC.

This clonotype came up a few times. CDR3 coding DNA: TGTGCCATCAATTCTGACAGCGACGAGCAGTACTTC. This gives the protein CAINSDSDEQYF. V gene TRBV10-3 combines with J gene TRBJ2-7; a possible D gene is TRBD1 (5 bases). This CDR3 is 12 amino acids long. V lost 7 bases, J lost 5 bases, and 12 bases lay in between. The V gene's germline CDR1 is ENHRY and CDR2 SYGVKD.

This clonotype was counted at least ten times. The V call is TRBV5-5, the J call TRBJ2-5; D is possibly TRBD2 (6 bases). Germline V gene data show CDR1 as SGHKS and CDR2 as YYEKEE (reference sequence). The CDR3 is 16 residues long. Between the trimmed V and J ends, which lost 3 bases and 2 bases, there was a span of 17 bases. The CDR3 DNA reads TGTGCCAGCAGCTGGGGGGTCCTCTCGGCTCAAGAGACCCAGTACTTC. Its translation: CASSWGVLSAQETQYF.

The V and J genes are TRBV6-2 or TRBV6-3 and TRBJ2-7, with D possibly TRBD2 on 6 matching bases. The CDR3 runs 13 residues. V gave up 3 bases and J gave up 7 bases, with 13 bases separating them. Germline V gene data show CDR1 as MNHEY and CDR2 as SVGEGT. The CDR3 spells CASSYRRDFEQYF. In DNA form, the CDR3 reads TGTGCCAGCAGTTATAGACGGGACTTTGAGCAGTACTTC.

This chain uses TRBV7-6 with TRBJ2-3; TRBD2 aligns across 7 bases. The CDR3 is 15 amino acids. V gave up 4 bases and J gave up 4 bases; unmatched junction bases: 8. Germline assignment: CDR1 SGHVS and CDR2 FNYEAQ. The CDR3 region is CASSWEAGRADTQYF. CDR3 coding DNA: TGTGCCAGCAGCTGGGAAGCGGGGCGGGCAGATACGCAGTATTTT.

This clonotype was detected ten times or more. This sequence joins TRBV6-2 or TRBV6-3 and TRBJ1-1; D uncertain. The CDR3 extends over 16 amino acids. V shed 0 bases and J shed 4 bases, with 15 bases lying between them. The germline gives CDR1 MNHEY, CDR2 SVGEGT. The CDR3, as DNA: TGTGCCAGCAGTTACTCGTTTGGCGATGGGGTCACTGAAGCTTTCTTT. It specifies CASSYSFGDGVTEAFF.

Turning to this clonotype: A much larger clone differs by one base, so this may be a read error. The chain couples TRBV6-5 to TRBJ1-5; D uncertain. The CDR3 loop spans 13 amino acids. Trimming removed 2 bases at V and 4 bases at J, with 6 bases between. Germline V gives CDR1 MNHEY, CDR2 SVGAGI. CDR3 in amino acids: CASSYATNQPQHF. The CDR3 DNA reads TGTGCCAGCAGTTACGCCACAAATCAGCCCCAGCATTTT.

This clonotype has ten or more counts. This chain's CDR3 is CASSKSQNGNEQFF. CDR3 bases: TGTGCCAGCAGTAAATCGCAAAACGGGAATGAGCAGTTCTTC. The chain uses TRBV6-5 and TRBJ2-1; D gene uncertain. Between the trimmed V and J ends, which lost 5 bases and 7 bases, there was a span of 15 bases. The germline V gene encodes CDR1 MNHEY and CDR2 SVGAGI. CDR3 length: 14 amino acids.

V gene TRBV4-1 combines with J gene TRBJ1-2, with TRBD1 matching 8 bases. This CDR3 has 17 residues. From germline, CDR1 is MGHRA and CDR2 YSYEKL. J was trimmed by 1 base and V by 3 bases; bases with no gene match: 10. CDR3 coding DNA: TGCGCCAGCAGCCAGGCTTCAGGGACAGGAGTTAACTATGGCTACACCTTC. This sequence encodes CASSQASGTGVNYGYTF.

This clonotype has more than one count but fewer than ten. This chain links TRBV6-6 with TRBJ2-1; 7 bases fit TRBD2. J lost 5 bases, V lost 5 bases, and 12 bases had no gene match. Germline V gene data show CDR1 as MNHNY and CDR2 as SVGAGI (reference sequence). CDR3 length: 16 residues. The CDR3 DNA reads TGTGCCAGCAGTCTCTTGGGCGGGAGTATTAACAATGAGCAGTTCTTC. This gives the protein CASSLLGGSINNEQFF.

In the case of this clonotype: This may arise from a read error, as a much more abundant clone is one base away. Lacking the conserved final phenylalanine or tryptophan, this CDR3 likely reflects a read error. This chain connects TRBV7-2 to TRBJ2-1, with 8 bases that match TRBD2. V gave up 4 bases and J gave up 7 bases; unmatched junction bases: 3. The germline gives CDR1 SGHTA, CDR2 FQGNSA. The CDR3 contains 13 residues. The CDR3 bases are TGTGCCAGCAGCTCGGGACTAGTGAATGAGCAGTTCGTC. The encoded protein is CASSSGLVNEQFV.

This clonotype showed up many times. CDR3 sequence: CASSQLAGVDGTQYF. DNA of the CDR3: TGTGCCAGCAGCCAACTAGCGGGAGTGGATGGTACGCAGTATTTT. The chain combines TRBV6-5 with TRBJ2-3; 11 nucleotides align to TRBD2. The trim removed 6 bases at V and 8 bases at J, leaving 10 bases unmatched. The germline gives CDR1 MNHEY, CDR2 SVGAGI. The CDR3 runs to 15 residues.

With regard to this clonotype: The junction and the germline gene differ at one end; a read error may be behind it. The V call is TRBV3-1, the J call TRBJ1-1; the D is unclear. This CDR3 has 14 residues. Germline V gene lookup returns CDR1 LGHDT and CDR2 YNNKEL (reference sequence). The CDR3 nucleotides read TGTGTCAGCAGCCAAGAGGCCGACCTTAGTGAAGCTTTCTTT. It encodes CVSSQEADLSEAFF. Full variable domain (remainder filled in from reference TRBV3-1 and TRBJ1-1): DTAVSQTPKYLVTQMGNDKSIKCEQNLGHDTMYWYKQDSKKFLKIMFSYNNKELIINETVPNRFSPKSPDKAHLNLHINSLELGDSAVYFCVSSQEADLSEAFFGQGTRLTVV.

The table lists this clonotype with many counts. This chain links TRBV4-2 with TRBJ2-1; tentative D call: TRBD1 (6 bases). From germline, CDR1 is LGHNA and CDR2 YNFKEQ. Trimming took 5 bases from V and 8 from J, leaving 16 bases between them. The CDR3 totals 14 residues. The CDR3 DNA reads TGTGCCAGCAGCGGAGAAAAGGGGGACGATGAGCAGTTCTTC. It is translated as CASSGEKGDDEQFF.

This clonotype was counted many times. The V call is TRBV10-3, the J call TRBJ2-7; tentative D call: TRBD1 (6 bases). The CDR3 length is 14 residues. Germline assignment: CDR1 ENHRY and CDR2 SYGVKD. Deletions cut 0 bases from V and 3 bases from J, with 9 bases between. The CDR3 bases are TGTGCCATCAGTGAGTCAACAGGGTACTACGAGCAGTACTTC. Amino acids: CAISESTGYYEQYF.

This clonotype was seen a few times. V is TRBV11-2 and J is TRBJ2-3; 12 bases are shared with TRBD2. This CDR3 spans 18 amino acids. CDR1 is SGHAT, CDR2 FQNNGV, per germline. V was clipped by 3 bases and J by 2 bases; unmatched bases: 9. CDR3 residues: CASSFHNRLAGVTDTQYF. CDR3 DNA sequence: TGTGCCAGCAGCTTCCATAACCGACTAGCGGGAGTCACAGATACGCAGTATTTT.